Shown below are 2 T cell receptor beta chains from a single sample sequenced in a study of T cell repertoires in cytomegalovirus infection. The antigens these receptors bind are not known. MiXCR, run by TCRdb on the reads, gives a single entry per CDR3 protein. The table includes some 500,000 distinct CDR3 sequences, 40% detected once. The specimen was cultured PBMCs, collected from culture after CMV antigen stimulation. The receptor set was obtained from a human donor in good health (CMV status not recorded). Some clones in this sample may be carry-over from other donors' samples.

The chain joins TRBV7-2 to TRBJ2-7; 9 positions match TRBD2. The V and J ends lost 5 bases and 5 bases, in that order; junction bases with no gene match: 13. Germline V gives CDR1 SGHTA, CDR2 FQGNSA. The CDR3 is 16 residues long. DNA of the CDR3: TGTGCCAGCAGCCCGCCGGAGGCGGGAGGGCCCGACGAGCAGTACTTC. Residues: CASSPPEAGGPDEQYF.

This clonotype showed up just a few times. The chain combines TRBV7-2 with TRBJ2-7; either TRBD1 or TRBD2 may fit D (6 bases each). The germline V gene has CDR1 SGHTA and CDR2 FQGNSA. V was cut by 0 bases and J by 0 bases, with 18 bases left in between. CDR3 length: 18 amino acids. This chain's CDR3 is CASSLAVSGGDISYEQYF. The CDR3 DNA is TGTGCCAGCAGCTTAGCAGTTTCTGGCGGGGACATCTCCTACGAGCAGTACTTC.